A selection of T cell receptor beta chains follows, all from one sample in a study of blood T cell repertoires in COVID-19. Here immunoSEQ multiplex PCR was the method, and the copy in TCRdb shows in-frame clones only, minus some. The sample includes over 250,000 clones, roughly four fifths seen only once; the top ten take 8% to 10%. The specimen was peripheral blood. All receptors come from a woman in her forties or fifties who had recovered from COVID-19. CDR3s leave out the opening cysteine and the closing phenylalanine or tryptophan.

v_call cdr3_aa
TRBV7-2 ASSLSLLAGEQF
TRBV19 ASSIRGQGWFPRDTEAF
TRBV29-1 SARRQGNTDTQY
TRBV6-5 AGRENGWYGYT
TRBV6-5 ASSYTWGANVLT
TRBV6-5 ASSYLGGGHNTQY
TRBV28 ASKKQGPYEQY
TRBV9 ASSTNQETQY
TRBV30 AWSAPRVGREQY
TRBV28 ASSFFWTSGGLHNEQF
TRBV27 ASSYTGTSDTGELF
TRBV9 ASSPRDRTYNEQF
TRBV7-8 ASSQESNYGYT
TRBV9 ASSGGTGTYEQY
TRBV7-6 ASSSGTGPYNEQF
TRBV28 ASSLIDEQF
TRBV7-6 ASSPSGTRVLYTQY
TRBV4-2 ASSQGSGGDTGELF
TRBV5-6 ASSLTSSGDEKLF
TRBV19 ASGGQLNQPQH
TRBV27 ASSSRTGQPDTQY
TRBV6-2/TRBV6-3 ASSYRLAGVRHYEQY
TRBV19 ASSIIPGAANYGYT
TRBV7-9 ASSLPGLNEQY
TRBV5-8 ASSLGSRRTTSEETQY
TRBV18 ASSADRAEKLF
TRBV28 ASSADRDYYGYT
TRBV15 ATSRDSLPLGNTIY
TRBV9 ASKGAQTGDYNEQF
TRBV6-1 ASSEEGANYGYT
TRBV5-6 ASSLGTVTYEQY
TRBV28 ASSLAFRRERRPPGEQF
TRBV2 ASSGQKAANEKLF
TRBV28 ASSSSRKGTPYEQY
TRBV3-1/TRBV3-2 ASSRAIMNTEAF
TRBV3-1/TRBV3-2 ASSQQGKGIGSNYGYT
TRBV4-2 ASSAQGIDTEAF
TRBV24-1 ATADGGSGNTIY
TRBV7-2 ASSPHQRDTQY
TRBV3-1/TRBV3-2 ASSPEGLAGVAGELF
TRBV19 ATQLGAGYGYT